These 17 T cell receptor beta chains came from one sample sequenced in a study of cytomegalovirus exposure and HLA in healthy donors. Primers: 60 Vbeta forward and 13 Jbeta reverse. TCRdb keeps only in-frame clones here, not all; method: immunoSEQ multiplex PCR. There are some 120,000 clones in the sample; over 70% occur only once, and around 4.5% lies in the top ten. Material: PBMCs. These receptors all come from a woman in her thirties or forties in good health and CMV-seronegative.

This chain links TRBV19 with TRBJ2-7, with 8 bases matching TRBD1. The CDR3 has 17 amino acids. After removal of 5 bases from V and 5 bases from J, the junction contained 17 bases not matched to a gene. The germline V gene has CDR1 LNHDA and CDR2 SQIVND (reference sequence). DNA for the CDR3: TGTGCCAGTAGTTTTGCCGGCAGTACAGGGGGAGGCGACGAGCAGTACTTC. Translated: CASSFAGSTGGGDEQYF.

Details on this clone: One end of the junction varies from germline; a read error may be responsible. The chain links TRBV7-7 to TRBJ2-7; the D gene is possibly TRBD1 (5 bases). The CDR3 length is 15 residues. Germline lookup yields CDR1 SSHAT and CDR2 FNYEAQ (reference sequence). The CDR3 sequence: CASSPRPKGSGEQYF. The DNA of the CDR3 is TGTGCTAGCAGCCCCCGCCCAAAGGGGTCCGGCGAGCAGTACTTC. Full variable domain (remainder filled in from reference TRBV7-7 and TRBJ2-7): GAGVSQSPRYKVTKRGQDVTLRCDPISSHATLYWYQQALGQGPEFLTYFNYEAQPDKSGLPSDRFSAERPEGSISTLTIQRTEQRDSAMYRCASSPRPKGSGEQYFGPGTRLTVT.

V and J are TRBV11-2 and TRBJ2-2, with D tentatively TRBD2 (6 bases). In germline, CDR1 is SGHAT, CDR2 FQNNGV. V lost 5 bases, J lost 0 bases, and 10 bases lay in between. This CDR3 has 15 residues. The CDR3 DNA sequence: TGTGCCAGCAGCCCCGGGGGTTCGAACACCGGGGAGCTGTTTTTT. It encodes CASSPGGSNTGELFF. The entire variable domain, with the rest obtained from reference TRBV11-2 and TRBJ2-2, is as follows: EAGVAQSPRYKIIEKRQSVAFWCNPISGHATLYWYQQILGQGPKLLIQFQNNGVVDDSQLPKDRFSAERLKGVDSTLKIQPAKLEDSAVYLCASSPGGSNTGELFFGEGSRLTVL.

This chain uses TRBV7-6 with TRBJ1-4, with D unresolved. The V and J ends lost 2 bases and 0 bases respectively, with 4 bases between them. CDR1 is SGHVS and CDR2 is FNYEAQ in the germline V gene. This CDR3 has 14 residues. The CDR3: CASSLQTTNEKLFF. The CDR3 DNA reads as TGTGCCAGCAGCTTACAGACAACTAATGAAAAACTGTTTTTT.

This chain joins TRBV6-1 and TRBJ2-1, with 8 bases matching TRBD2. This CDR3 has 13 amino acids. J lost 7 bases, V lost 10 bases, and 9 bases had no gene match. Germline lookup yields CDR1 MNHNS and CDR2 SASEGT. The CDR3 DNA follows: TGTGCCACCGGAGTAGCGGGATTGAATGAGCAGTTCTTC. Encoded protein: CATGVAGLNEQFF.

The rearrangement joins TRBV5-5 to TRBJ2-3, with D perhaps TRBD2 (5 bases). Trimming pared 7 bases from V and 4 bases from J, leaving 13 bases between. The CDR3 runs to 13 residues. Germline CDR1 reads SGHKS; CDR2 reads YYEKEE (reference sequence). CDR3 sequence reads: CASASLGADTQYF. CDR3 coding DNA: TGTGCCAGCGCCTCCCTGGGAGCAGATACGCAGTATTTT.

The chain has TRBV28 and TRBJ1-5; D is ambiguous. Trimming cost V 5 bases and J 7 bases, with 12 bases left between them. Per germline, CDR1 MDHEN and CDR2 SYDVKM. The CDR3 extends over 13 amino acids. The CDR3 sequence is CASSAQGRQPQHF. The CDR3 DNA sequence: TGTGCCAGCAGTGCGCAAGGGAGACAGCCCCAGCATTTT.

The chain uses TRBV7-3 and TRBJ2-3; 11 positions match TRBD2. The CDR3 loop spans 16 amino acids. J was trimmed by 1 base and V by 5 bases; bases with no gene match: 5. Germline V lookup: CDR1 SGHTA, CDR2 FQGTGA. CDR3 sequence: CASSPKGLAGTDTQYF. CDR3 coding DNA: TGTGCCAGCAGCCCAAAGGGACTAGCGGGCACAGATACGCAGTATTTT.

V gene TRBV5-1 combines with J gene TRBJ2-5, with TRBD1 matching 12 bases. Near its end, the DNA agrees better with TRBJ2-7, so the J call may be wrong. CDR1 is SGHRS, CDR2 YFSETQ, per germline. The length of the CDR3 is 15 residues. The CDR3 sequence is CASTVTGQGAYEQYF. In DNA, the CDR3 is TGCGCCAGCACCGTCACGGGACAGGGGGCTTACGAGCAGTACTTC.

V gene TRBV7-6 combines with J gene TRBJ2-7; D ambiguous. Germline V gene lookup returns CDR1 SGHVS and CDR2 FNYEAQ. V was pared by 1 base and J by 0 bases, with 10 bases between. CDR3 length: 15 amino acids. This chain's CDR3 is CASSLGSGGSYEQYF. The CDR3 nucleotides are TGTGCCAGCAGCTTAGGCTCGGGTGGCTCCTACGAGCAGTACTTC.

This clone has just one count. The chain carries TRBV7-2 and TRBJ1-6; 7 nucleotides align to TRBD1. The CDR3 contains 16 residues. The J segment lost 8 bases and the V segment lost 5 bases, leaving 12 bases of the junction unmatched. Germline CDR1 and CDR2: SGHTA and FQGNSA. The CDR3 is CASSPRAGGLDSPLHF. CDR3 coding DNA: TGTGCCAGCAGCCCACGCGCAGGGGGACTGGATTCACCCCTCCACTTT.

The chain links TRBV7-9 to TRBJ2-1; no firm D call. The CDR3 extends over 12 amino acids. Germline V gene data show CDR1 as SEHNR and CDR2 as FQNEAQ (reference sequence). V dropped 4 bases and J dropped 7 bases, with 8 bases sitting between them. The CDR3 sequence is CASSSGLNEQFF. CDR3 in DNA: TGTGCCAGCAGCTCGGGTTTAAATGAGCAGTTCTTC.

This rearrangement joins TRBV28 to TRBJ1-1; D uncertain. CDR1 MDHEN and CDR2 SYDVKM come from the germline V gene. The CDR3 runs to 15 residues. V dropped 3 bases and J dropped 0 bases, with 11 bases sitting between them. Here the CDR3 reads CASSLIPDMNTEAFF. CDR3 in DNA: TGTGCCAGCAGTTTGATCCCAGACATGAACACTGAAGCTTTCTTT.

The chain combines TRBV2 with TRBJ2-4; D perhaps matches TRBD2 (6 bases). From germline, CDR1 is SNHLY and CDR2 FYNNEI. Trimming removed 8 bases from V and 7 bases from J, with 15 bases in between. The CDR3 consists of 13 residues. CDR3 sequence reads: CASRFNRGNIQYF. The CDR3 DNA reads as TGTGCCAGCCGATTCAACCGGGGGAACATTCAGTACTTC.

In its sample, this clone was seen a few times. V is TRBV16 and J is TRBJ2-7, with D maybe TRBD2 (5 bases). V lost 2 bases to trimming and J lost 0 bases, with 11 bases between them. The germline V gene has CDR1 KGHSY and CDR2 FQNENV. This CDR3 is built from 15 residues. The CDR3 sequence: CASSQRGSSSYEQYF. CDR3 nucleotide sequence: TGTGCCAGCAGCCAAAGAGGGTCTAGCTCCTACGAGCAGTACTTC.

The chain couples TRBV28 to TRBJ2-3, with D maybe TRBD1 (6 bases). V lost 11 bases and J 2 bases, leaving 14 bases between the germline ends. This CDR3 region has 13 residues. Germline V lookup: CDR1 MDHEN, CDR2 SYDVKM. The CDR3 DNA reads TGTGCCGGAGGACAGCGAGTCACAGATACGCAGTATTTT. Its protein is CAGGQRVTDTQYF.

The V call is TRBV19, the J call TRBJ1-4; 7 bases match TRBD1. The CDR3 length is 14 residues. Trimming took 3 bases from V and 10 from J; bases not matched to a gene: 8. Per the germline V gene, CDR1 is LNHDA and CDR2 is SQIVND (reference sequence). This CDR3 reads CASSIQGTDVKLFF. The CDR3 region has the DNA TGTGCCAGTAGTATTCAAGGGACAGATGTAAAACTGTTTTTT.